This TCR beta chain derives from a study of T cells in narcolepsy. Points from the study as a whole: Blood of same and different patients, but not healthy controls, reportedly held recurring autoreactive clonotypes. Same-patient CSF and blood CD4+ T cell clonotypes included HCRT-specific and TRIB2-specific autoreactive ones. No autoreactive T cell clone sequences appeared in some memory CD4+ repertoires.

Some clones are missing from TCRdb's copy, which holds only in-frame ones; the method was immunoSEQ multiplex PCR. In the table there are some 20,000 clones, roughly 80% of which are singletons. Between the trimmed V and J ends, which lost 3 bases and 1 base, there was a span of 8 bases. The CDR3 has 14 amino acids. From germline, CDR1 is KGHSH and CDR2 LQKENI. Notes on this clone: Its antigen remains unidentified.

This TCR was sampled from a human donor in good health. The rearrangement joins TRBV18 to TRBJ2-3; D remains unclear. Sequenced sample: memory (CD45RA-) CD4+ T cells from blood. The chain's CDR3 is CASSPRAGTDTQYF. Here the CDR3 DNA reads TGTGCCAGCTCACCTCGGGCAGGCACAGATACGCAGTATTTT.